The 9 T cell receptor beta chains reported below all come from one sample, sequenced in a study of blood T cell repertoires in COVID-19. Clones were sequenced by immunoSEQ multiplex PCR, and TCRdb holds only the in-frame ones, with some missing. The sample carries over 20,000 clones, approximately 90% recorded once. The sequencing input was peripheral blood. These receptors were collected from a man aged 45 to 65 with active COVID-19.

J is TRBJ2-7 and V is TRBV19; D is perhaps TRBD1 (5 bases). The CDR3 is 13 residues long. V was cut by 10 bases and J by 1 base, with 14 bases left in between. CDR1 and CDR2 from the germline V gene are LNHDA and SQIVND (reference sequence). The CDR3: CATSAGNSYEQYF. CDR3 bases: TGTGCCACAAGTGCAGGGAATTCCTACGAGCAGTACTTC.

The chain links TRBV2 to TRBJ2-1, with 9 bases lining up with TRBD1. V trimming: 6 bases; J trimming: 7 bases; junction bases outside the gene matches: 10. Germline V gene lookup returns CDR1 SNHLY and CDR2 FYNNEI. There are 15 residues in the CDR3. CDR3 in DNA: TGTGCCAGCAGGAAGGGACAGGGTAATGGTAATGAGCAGTTCTTC. Translating it yields CASRKGQGNGNEQFF.

The rearrangement links TRBV12-3 or TRBV12-4 to TRBJ2-1, with D uncertain. This CDR3 has 13 residues. V was trimmed by 6 bases and J by 1 base, leaving 7 bases between them. The CDR3 here is CASSSASYNEQFF. CDR3 nucleotides: TGTGCCAGCAGCAGTGCATCCTACAATGAGCAGTTCTTC.

The chain carries TRBV25-1 and TRBJ2-2; 7 nucleotides match TRBD1. J was trimmed by 5 bases and V by 2 bases; bases with no gene match: 8. This CDR3 has 16 amino acids. Germline V gene sequence: CDR1 MGHDK, CDR2 SYGVNS. The CDR3 DNA reads TGTGCCAGCAGTGAAAGTGACAGGGTGCGAACCGGGGAGCTGTTTTTT. It yields the protein CASSESDRVRTGELFF.

The CDR3 reads CASSRPGTVVTAFF. The CDR3 region has the DNA TGTGCCAGCAGCCGACCTGGGACAGTAGTTACAGCTTTCTTT. The V gene is TRBV7-9, the J gene TRBJ1-1, with 7 bases fitting TRBD1. With V trimmed by 5 bases and J by 10 bases, 13 bases remained unmatched. CDR3 size: 14 residues. In germline, CDR1 is SEHNR, CDR2 FQNEAQ (reference sequence).

The J gene is TRBJ1-6, the V gene TRBV12-5, with 8 bases matching TRBD1. J lost 16 bases, V lost 3 bases, and 20 bases had no gene match. Germline loops: CDR1 LGHNT, CDR2 FRNRAP. This CDR3 is 17 amino acids long. In DNA form, the CDR3 reads TGTGCTAGTGGTTTTTTAACTCCCGGGACAGGCCGCACTTTACTCCACTTT. This codes for CASGFLTPGTGRTLLHF.

The rearrangement uses TRBV19 and TRBJ2-1; 10 nucleotides match TRBD1. V lost 5 bases to trimming and J lost 5 bases; unmatched junction nucleotides: 6. The CDR3 sequence is 15 residues long. Germline CDR1 reads LNHDA; CDR2 reads SQIVND (reference sequence). CDR3 DNA sequence: TGTGCCAGTAGTTTCGGGACAGGGGCCCACAATGAGCAGTTCTTC. Protein product: CASSFGTGAHNEQFF.

This clone was seen a single time. The chain is built from TRBV23-1 and TRBJ1-6; D may be TRBD1 (5 bases). TRBV23-1 is assigned to the ORF class and has an uncertain function. The CDR3 contains 15 residues. Trimming pared 3 bases from V and 3 bases from J, leaving 9 bases between. The CDR3 protein is CASSHGQLYNSPLHF. The DNA of the CDR3 is TGCGCCAGCAGTCACGGACAACTCTATAATTCACCCCTCCACTTT.

J is TRBJ1-3 and V is TRBV7-2; D remains ambiguous. The CDR3 sequence is 14 residues long. The germline V and J ends were trimmed by 5 bases and 4 bases, with 12 bases remaining between them. CDR1 is SGHTA, CDR2 FQGNSA, per germline. As DNA, the CDR3 is TGTGCCAGCAGCGTTCGAGGTGACGGAAACACCATATATTTT. Its protein product is CASSVRGDGNTIYF.